This note documents a single TCR beta chain sequence. Authors' data handling: Estimated nucleated cell counts came from reference gene primer amplification. The repertoire was sequenced with immunoSEQ multiplex PCR; TCRdb's copy has only in-frame clones and lacks some. D and trimming were read from the DNA, whereas the V and J calls and clone size are those reported in that table. The sample lists under 200,000 clones; around 83% were seen once. The record originates from a study of blood T cell repertoires in COVID-19. Across the whole study: COVID-19 samples, acute and convalescent, were from the United States, Italy and Spain. PBMCs, B-cell-depleted T cells, or T cells provided the cDNA or gDNA that made up the material.

The sequencing sample was made of peripheral blood. This receptor was taken from a human donor in a cohort sampled during active COVID-19.

DNA for the CDR3: TGTGCCAGCAGCTTACAGGGGGCAGCGGGGACCCAGTACTTC. Its translation is CASSLQGAAGTQYF. The chain uses TRBV7-3 and TRBJ2-5, with 8 bases that match TRBD1. CDR1 is SGHTA, CDR2 FQGTGA, per germline. Trimming took 2 bases from V and 7 from J; bases not matched to a gene: 6. CDR3 length: 14 residues.